This T cell receptor (beta chain) was retrieved from a study of tumor T cells in aggressive B-cell lymphoma. Clones were read by immunoSEQ multiplex PCR, and TCRdb kept only the in-frame ones, dropping some. Of about 7,600 clones in the sample, roughly 80% are singletons; the top ten hold approximately 2.7%. Trimming pared 7 bases from V and 4 bases from J, leaving 17 bases between. CDR3 length equals 14 residues. CDR1 and CDR2 from the germline V gene are MDHEN and SYDVKM. V is TRBV28 and J is TRBJ2-7, with D possibly being TRBD2 (6 bases). Sequenced input: tumor tissue. The sequence was collected from an adult with diffuse large B cell lymphoma. In DNA form, the CDR3 reads TGTGCCAGCACCCGCCCGGGAGCGACTTACGAGCAGTACTTC. Amino acids: CASTRPGATYEQYF.